This T cell receptor beta chain was sequenced for a study of cytomegalovirus exposure and HLA in healthy donors. Nominal health characterized the donors when sampled, though unrecorded immune exposures were likely. Study-level findings and limits: For TCR beta chains, V- and J-gene trimming was later linked to a missense DCLRE1C variant. Accurate predictions that matched the HLA-A and HLA-B alleles of most subjects were reportedly made from TCR beta sequences. Usually a TCR sequence was rare, but some public TCRs were found in many donors.

Trimming left V 3 bases short and J 4 bases short, with 13 bases between. Germline-derived CDR1 and CDR2 are MNHEY and SMNVEV (reference sequence). The CDR3 has 15 residues. Of note for this clone: The antigen is unknown.

Vbeta (60) and Jbeta (13) primers were used in the PCR. Profiled with immunoSEQ multiplex PCR; TCRdb holds only in-frame clones, not every one. Among 150,000 to 200,000 clones listed, almost 85% were seen once. Sequenced: PBMCs. This TCR derives from a woman aged 50 to 60 in good health and CMV-seronegative. The V call is TRBV27, the J call TRBJ1-3; maybe TRBD1 (6 bases). The CDR3, as DNA: TGTGCCAGCAGTTTTTCAGGGGCTGCCGGAAACACCATATATTTT. Translating gives CASSFSGAAGNTIYF.